Listed below are T cell receptor beta chains from one sample, sequenced in a study of blood T cell repertoires in COVID-19. The assay was immunoSEQ multiplex PCR, and TCRdb's table has in-frame clones only and misses some. The table records fewer than 250,000 clones, 82% of them present only once. The specimen was peripheral blood. Every receptor here comes from a woman aged 70-85 years with acute or convalescent COVID-19. Both conserved end residues are trimmed from each CDR3.

TRBV19	TRBJ1-2	ASSIHRDSGGYT
TRBV18	TRBJ1-1	ASSPLTGGSEAF
TRBV19	TRBJ1-1	ASSIELQQGMNTEAF
TRBV2	TRBJ2-7	ASSESPGGWYEQY
TRBV6-2/TRBV6-3	TRBJ2-7	ASSQPGLADEQY
TRBV27	TRBJ1-2	ASSLSRQGALSGYGYT
TRBV4-2	TRBJ1-5	ASSQDLPGQANQPQH
TRBV27	TRBJ1-3	ASSPGQGFSGNTIY
TRBV20-1	TRBJ1-2	SARLNGGYT
TRBV12-3/TRBV12-4	TRBJ1-1	ASSSTSHTEAF
TRBV5-1	TRBJ1-1	ASSLEPGQGTEAF
TRBV3-1/TRBV3-2	TRBJ2-1	ASSHVGLAGYNEQF
TRBV23-1	TRBJ1-1	ACAIQGMDEAF
TRBV7-2	TRBJ1-6	ASSLAGVPGANSPLH
TRBV19	TRBJ2-2	ASSEDRGLTGELF
TRBV3-1/TRBV3-2	TRBJ2-1	ASSYQGNNEQF
TRBV6-4	TRBJ2-2	ASSSEGAGELF
TRBV7-2	TRBJ2-4	ASSNYDLGKNIQY
TRBV9	TRBJ1-3	ASSVVGGGESGNTIY
TRBV5-3	TRBJ2-2	ARSLWGRELF
TRBV19	TRBJ2-5	ASQGYLGETQY
TRBV28	TRBJ1-4	ASSLSGQGLREKLF
TRBV4-2	TRBJ1-4	ASSRDRALNEKLF
TRBV7-7	TRBJ1-2	ASSTEGQGAGSYGYT
TRBV5-1	TRBJ2-7	ASSPGQGAYEQY
TRBV5-4	TRBJ1-5	ASSLVTGSGGHSNQPQH
TRBV15	TRBJ2-5	ATSAGQRQETQY
TRBV2	TRBJ1-2	ASSLHRWGNYGYT
TRBV6-1	TRBJ1-2	ASSDGSYGYT
TRBV6-5	TRBJ1-2	ASRRTGGYGYT
TRBV19	TRBJ2-1	ASNRDWAYNEQF
TRBV5-4	TRBJ1-1	ASSWGGRDPGMNTEAF
TRBV9	TRBJ2-2	ASSVTRWTGELF
TRBV6-6	TRBJ1-4	ASSTDRGDEKLF
TRBV19	TRBJ1-2	ASSNPGQGNYGYT
TRBV7-2	TRBJ1-6	ASSLQGLNSPLH
TRBV12-3/TRBV12-4	TRBJ2-3	ASSFSYTQY
TRBV10-1	TRBJ1-1	ASRKGTGDEAF
TRBV7-9	TRBJ2-7	ASSSDTKYEQY
TRBV7-2	TRBJ2-7	ASSPGQFYEQY